A single T cell receptor beta chain is shown here with its context. As yet, its antigen is unknown. The data are from a study of T cell responses to AZD1222 COVID-19 vaccine. CDR1 is SGHNT, CDR2 YYREEE, per germline (reference sequence). This CDR3 spans 15 amino acids. V dropped 1 base and J dropped 8 bases, with 15 bases sitting between them. Study results and caveats: Every sample of the repertoires postdated the peak T cell response.

TCRdb's table, derived via immunoSEQ multiplex PCR, lists solely in-frame clones and lacks some. This table holds more than 90,000 clones, about 86% found once. The material sequenced was peripheral blood, taken 28 days after the second AZD1222 dose. This TCR was sampled from an adult who received the AZD1222 COVID-19 vaccine. This chain links TRBV5-4 with TRBJ2-2; a weak D match, TRBD1 (6 bases). CDR3 in DNA: TGTGCCAGCAGCTTGAATCAATTGGGGGCAGGGGAGCTGTTTTTT. As protein: CASSLNQLGAGELFF. Full variable domain (outside the CDR3, taken from reference TRBV5-4 and TRBJ2-2): ETGVTQSPTHLIKTRGQQVTLRCSSQSGHNTVSWYQQALGQGPQFIFQYYREEENGRGNFPPRFSGLQFPNYSSELNVNALELDDSALYLCASSLNQLGAGELFFGEGSRLTVL.